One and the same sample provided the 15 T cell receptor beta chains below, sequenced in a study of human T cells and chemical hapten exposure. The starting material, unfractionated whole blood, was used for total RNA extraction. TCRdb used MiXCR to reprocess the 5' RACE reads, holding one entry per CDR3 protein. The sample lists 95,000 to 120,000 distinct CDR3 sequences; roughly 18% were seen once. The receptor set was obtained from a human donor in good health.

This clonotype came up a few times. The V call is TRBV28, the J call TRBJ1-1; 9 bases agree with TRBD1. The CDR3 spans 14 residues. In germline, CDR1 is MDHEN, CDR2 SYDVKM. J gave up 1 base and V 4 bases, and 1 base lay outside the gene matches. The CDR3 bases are TGTGCCAGCAGTTACAGGGGGCAGAACACTGAAGCTTTCTTT. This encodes CASSYRGQNTEAFF. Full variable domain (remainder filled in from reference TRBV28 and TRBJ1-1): DVKVTQSSRYLVKRTGEKVFLECVQDMDHENMFWYRQDPGLGLRLIYFSYDVKMKEKGDIPEGYSVSREKKERFSLILESASTNQTSMYLCASSYRGQNTEAFFGQGTRLTVV.

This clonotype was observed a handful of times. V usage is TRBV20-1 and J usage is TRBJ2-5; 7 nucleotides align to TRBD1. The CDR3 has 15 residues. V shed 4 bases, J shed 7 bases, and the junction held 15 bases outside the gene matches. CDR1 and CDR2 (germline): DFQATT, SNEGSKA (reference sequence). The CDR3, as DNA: TGCAGTGCTAAGCGCCGGGACAGCCATTATATGACCCAGTACTTC. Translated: CSAKRRDSHYMTQYF.

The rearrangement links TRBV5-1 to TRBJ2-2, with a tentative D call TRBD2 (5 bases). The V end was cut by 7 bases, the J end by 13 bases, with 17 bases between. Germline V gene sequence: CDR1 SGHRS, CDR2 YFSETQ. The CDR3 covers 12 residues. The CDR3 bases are TGCGCCAGCCGGGATCCCCCAAGGGCGCTGTTTTTT. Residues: CASRDPPRALFF.

The CDR3 is CASSSGQGPTSGANVLTF. The CDR3 coding sequence is TGTGCCAGCAGCTCGGGACAGGGGCCAACCTCTGGGGCCAACGTCCTGACTTTC. The gene calls are TRBV11-2 and TRBJ2-6; 10 bases align to TRBD1. The germline V gene has CDR1 SGHAT and CDR2 FQNNGV. After removal of 4 bases from V and 0 bases from J, the junction contained 6 bases not matched to a gene. The CDR3 is made up of 18 amino acids.

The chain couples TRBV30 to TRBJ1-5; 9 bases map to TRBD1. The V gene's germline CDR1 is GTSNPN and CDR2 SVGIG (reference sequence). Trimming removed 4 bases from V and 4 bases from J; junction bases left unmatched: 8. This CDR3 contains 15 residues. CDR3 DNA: TGTGCCTGGACGCACCGGGGGACAGGGAATCAGCCCCAGCATTTT. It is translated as CAWTHRGTGNQPQHF. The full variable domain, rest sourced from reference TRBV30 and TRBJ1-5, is SQTIHQWPATLVQPVGSPLSLECTVEGTSNPNLYWYRQAAGRGLQLLFYSVGIGQISSEVPQNLSASRPQDRQFILSSKKLLLSDSGFYLCAWTHRGTGNQPQHFGDGTRLSIL.

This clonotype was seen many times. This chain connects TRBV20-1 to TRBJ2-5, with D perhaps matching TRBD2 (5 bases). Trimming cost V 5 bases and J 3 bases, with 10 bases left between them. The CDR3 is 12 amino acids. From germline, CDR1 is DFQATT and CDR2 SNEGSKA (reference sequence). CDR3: CSAQDGKETQYF. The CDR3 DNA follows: TGCAGTGCTCAGGACGGGAAAGAGACCCAGTACTTC.

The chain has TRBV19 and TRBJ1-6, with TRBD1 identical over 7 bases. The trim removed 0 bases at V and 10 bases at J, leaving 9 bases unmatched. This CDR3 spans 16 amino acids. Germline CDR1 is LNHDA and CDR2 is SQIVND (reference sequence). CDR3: CASSIESTGVGSPLHF. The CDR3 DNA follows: TGTGCCAGTAGTATAGAATCAACAGGGGTTGGATCACCCCTCCACTTT.

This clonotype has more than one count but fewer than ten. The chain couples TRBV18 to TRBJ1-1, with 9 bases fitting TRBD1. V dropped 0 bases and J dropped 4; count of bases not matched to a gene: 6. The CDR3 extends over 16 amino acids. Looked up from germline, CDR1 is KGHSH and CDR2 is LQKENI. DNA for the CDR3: TGTGCCAGCTCACCACCGAAAATGACAGGGGGCACTGAAGCTTTCTTT. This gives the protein CASSPPKMTGGTEAFF.

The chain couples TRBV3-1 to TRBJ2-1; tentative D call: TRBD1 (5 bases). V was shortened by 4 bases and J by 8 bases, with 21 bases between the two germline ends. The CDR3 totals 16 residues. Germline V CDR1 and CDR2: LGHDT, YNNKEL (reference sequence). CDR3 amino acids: CASSLPDSGYGDEQFF. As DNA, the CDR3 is TGTGCCAGCAGCCTCCCTGATTCAGGGTATGGAGATGAGCAGTTCTTC.

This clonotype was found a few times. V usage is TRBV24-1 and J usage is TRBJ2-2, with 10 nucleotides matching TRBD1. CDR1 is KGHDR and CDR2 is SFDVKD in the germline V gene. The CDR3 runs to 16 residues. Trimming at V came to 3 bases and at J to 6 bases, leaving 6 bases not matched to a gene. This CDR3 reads CATSDMTGGEAGELFF. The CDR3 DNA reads TGTGCCACCAGTGATATGACAGGGGGCGAGGCCGGGGAGCTGTTTTTT.

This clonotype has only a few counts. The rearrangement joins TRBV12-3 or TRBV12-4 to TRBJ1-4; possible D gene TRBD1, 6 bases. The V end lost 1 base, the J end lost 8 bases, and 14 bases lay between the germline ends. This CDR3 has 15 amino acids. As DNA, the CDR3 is TGTGCCAGCAGTTTAGGTCGGGGGCGCTTGGAAAAACTGTTTTTT. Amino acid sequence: CASSLGRGRLEKLFF.

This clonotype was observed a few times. The CDR3 DNA reads TGCGCCAGCAGCCAAGGCCCCGGTGACGCCAATGAGCAGTTCTTC. Translating gives CASSQGPGDANEQFF. This chain uses TRBV4-1 with TRBJ2-1; D is ambiguous. Looked up from germline, CDR1 is MGHRA and CDR2 is YSYEKL. CDR3 size: 15 residues. V dropped 1 base and J dropped 6 bases, with 13 bases sitting between them.

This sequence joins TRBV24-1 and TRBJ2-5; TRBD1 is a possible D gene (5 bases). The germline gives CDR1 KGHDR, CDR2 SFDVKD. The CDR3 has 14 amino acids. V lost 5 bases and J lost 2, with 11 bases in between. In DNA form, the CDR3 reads TGTGCCACCAGTGGGAGACAGAGACAAGAGACCCAGTACTTC. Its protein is CATSGRQRQETQYF.

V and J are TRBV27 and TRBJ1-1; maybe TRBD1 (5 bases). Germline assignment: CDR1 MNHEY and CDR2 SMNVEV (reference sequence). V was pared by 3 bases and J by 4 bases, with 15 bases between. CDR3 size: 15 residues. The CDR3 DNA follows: TGTGCCAGCAGTTTTAATTCAGGGAGGACCACTGAAGCTTTCTTT. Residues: CASSFNSGRTTEAFF.

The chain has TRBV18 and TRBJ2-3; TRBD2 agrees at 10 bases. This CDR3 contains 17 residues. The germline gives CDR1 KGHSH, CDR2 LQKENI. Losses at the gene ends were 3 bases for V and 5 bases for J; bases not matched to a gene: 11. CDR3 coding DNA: TGTGCCAGCTCACCCACTTTAGCGGGAGGAAACCAAGATACGCAGTATTTT. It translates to CASSPTLAGGNQDTQYF.